The source of this T cell receptor (beta chain) is a study of blood T cell repertoires in COVID-19. As for the study in general: COVID-19 samples from acute and convalescent phases originated in the United States, Italy and Spain. PBMCs, B-cell-depleted T cells, or T cells were the source of the cDNA or gDNA that made up the material.

This CDR3 has 11 amino acids. Trimming removed 4 bases from V and 10 bases from J, with 8 bases in between. Germline-derived CDR1 and CDR2 are SGHAT and FQNNGV. In the original analysis: Amplification from reference gene primers served as the basis for estimated nucleated cell counts. Sequenced by immunoSEQ multiplex PCR; TCRdb stores in-frame clones only, minus some. V and J calls and clone size follow that table, whereas D and trimming were derived from the DNA. The sample yields over 200,000 clones, 80% to 90% seen once. The sequenced sample was peripheral blood. The chain is built from TRBV11-2 and TRBJ2-1; a weak D match, TRBD2 (6 bases). This TCR derives from a woman aged 50 to 60 with active or convalescent COVID-19. The CDR3 protein is CASSSGGEQFF. In DNA, the CDR3 is TGTGCCAGCAGCTCTGGGGGGGAGCAGTTCTTC.